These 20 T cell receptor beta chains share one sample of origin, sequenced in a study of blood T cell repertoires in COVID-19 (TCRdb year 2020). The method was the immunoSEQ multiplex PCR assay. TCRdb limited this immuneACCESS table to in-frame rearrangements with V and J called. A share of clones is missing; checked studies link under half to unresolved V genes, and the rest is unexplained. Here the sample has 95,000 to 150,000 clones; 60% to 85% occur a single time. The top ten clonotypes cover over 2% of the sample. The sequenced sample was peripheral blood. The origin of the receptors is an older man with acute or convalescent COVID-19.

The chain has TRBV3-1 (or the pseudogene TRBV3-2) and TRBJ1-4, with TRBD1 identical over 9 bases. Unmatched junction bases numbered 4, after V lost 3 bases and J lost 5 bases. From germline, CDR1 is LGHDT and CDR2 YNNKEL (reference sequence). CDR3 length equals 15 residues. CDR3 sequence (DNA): TGTGCCAGCAGCCAGCCCGGGACAGGGAATGAAAAACTGTTTTTT. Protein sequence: CASSQPGTGNEKLFF.

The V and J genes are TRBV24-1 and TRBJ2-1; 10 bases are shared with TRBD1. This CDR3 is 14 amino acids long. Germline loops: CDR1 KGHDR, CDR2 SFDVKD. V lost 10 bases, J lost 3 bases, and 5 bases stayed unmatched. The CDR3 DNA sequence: TGTGCCACAGGCGGACAGGGGGACTACAATGAGCAGTTCTTC. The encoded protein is CATGGQGDYNEQFF.

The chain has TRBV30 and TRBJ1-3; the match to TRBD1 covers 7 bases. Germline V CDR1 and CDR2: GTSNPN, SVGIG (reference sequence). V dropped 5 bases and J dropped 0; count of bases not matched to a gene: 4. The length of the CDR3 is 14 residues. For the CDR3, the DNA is TGTGCCTGGGACAGGGCGCTCTCTGGAAACACCATATATTTT. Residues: CAWDRALSGNTIYF.

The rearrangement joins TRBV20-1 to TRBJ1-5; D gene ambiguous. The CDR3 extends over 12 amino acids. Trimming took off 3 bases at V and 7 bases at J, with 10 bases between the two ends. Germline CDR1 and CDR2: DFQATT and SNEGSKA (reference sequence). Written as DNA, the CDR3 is TGCAGTGCTAGTGACCGACACCAGCCCCAGCATTTT. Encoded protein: CSASDRHQPQHF.

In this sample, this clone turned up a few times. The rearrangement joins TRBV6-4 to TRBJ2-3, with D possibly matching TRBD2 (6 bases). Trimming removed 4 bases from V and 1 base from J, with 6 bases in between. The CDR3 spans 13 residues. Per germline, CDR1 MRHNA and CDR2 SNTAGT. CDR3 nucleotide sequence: TGTGCCAGCAGTGCGGGGGGCACAGATACGCAGTATTTT. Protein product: CASSAGGTDTQYF.

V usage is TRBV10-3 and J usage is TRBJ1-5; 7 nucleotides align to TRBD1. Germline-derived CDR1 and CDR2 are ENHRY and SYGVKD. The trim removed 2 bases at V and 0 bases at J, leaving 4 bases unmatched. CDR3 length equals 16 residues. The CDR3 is CAISEHRGPSNQPQHF. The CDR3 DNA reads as TGTGCCATCAGTGAGCACAGGGGCCCTAGCAATCAGCCCCAGCATTTT.

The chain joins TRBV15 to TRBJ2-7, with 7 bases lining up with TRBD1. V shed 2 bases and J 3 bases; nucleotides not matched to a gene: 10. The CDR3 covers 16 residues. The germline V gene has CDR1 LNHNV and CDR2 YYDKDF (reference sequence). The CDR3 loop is CATSRPTGQSHYEQYF. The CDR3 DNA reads TGTGCCACCAGCAGACCCACGGGACAGAGCCACTACGAGCAGTACTTC.

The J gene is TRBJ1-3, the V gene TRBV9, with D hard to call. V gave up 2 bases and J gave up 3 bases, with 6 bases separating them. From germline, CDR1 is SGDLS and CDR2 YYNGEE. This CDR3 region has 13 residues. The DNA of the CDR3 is TGTGCCAGCAGCGTCAGTGATGGAAACACCATATATTTT. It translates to CASSVSDGNTIYF.

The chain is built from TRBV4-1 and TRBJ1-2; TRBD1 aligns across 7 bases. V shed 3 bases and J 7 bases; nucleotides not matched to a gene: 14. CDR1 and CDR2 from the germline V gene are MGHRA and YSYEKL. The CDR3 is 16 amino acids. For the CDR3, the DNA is TGCGCCAGCAGCCAGAAGGGGGCCTCCCAGGTGGCTGGCTACACCTTC. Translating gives CASSQKGASQVAGYTF.

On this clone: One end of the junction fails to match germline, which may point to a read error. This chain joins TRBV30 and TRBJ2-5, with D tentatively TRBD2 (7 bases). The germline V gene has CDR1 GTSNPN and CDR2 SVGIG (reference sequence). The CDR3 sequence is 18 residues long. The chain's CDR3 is CAWCVPVGGVWGGETQYF. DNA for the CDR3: TGTGCCTGGTGTGTACCTGTGGGGGGGGTCTGGGGGGGCGAGACCCAGTACTTC.

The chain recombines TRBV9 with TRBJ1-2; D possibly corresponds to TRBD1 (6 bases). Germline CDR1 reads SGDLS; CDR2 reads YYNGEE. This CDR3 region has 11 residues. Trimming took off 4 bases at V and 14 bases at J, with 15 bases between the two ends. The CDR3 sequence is CASSITGRVTF. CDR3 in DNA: TGTGCCAGCAGCATTACAGGGAGAGTTACCTTC.

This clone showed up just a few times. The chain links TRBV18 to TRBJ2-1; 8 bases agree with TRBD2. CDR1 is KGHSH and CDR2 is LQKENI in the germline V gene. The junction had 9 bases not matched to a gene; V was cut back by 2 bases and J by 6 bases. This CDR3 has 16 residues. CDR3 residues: CASSPFSSGRLNEQFF. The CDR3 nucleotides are TGTGCCAGCTCACCATTCTCTAGCGGGCGTCTCAATGAGCAGTTCTTC. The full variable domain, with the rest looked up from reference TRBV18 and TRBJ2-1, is NAGVMQNPRHLVRRRGQEARLRCSPMKGHSHVYWYRQLPEEGLKFMVYLQKENIIDESGMPKERFSAEFPKEGPSILRIQQVVRGDSAAYFCASSPFSSGRLNEQFFGPGTRLTVL.

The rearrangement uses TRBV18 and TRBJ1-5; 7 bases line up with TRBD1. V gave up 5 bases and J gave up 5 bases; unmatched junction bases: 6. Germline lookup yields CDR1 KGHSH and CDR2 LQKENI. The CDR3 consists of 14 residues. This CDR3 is CASSTGQHYQPQHF. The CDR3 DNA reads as TGTGCCAGCTCAACGGGACAGCACTATCAGCCCCAGCATTTT. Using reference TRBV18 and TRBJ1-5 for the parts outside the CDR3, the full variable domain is NAGVMQNPRHLVRRRGQEARLRCSPMKGHSHVYWYRQLPEEGLKFMVYLQKENIIDESGMPKERFSAEFPKEGPSILRIQQVVRGDSAAYFCASSTGQHYQPQHFGDGTRLSIL.

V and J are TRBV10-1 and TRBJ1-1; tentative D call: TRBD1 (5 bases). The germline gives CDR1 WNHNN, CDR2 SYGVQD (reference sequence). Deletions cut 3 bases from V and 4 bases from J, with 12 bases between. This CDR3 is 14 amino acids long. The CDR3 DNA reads TGCGCCAGCAGTGATAAGGGGCAGATCACTGAAGCTTTCTTT. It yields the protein CASSDKGQITEAFF.

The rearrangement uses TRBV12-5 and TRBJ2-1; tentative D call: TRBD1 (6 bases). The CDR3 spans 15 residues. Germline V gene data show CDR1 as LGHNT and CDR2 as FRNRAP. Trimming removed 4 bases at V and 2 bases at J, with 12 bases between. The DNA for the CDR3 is TGTGCTAGTGGTTCTCAGGGGCACACCTACAATGAGCAGTTCTTC. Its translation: CASGSQGHTYNEQFF. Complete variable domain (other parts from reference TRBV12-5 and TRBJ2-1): DARVTQTPRHKVTEMGQEVTMRCQPILGHNTVFWYRQTMMQGLELLAYFRNRAPLDDSGMPKDRFSAEMPDATLATLKIQPSEPRDSAVYFCASGSQGHTYNEQFFGPGTRLTVL.

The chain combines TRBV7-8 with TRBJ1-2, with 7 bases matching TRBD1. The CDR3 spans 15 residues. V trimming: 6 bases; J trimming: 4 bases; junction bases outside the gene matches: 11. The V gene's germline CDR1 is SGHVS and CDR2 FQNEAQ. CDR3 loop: CASSRTRDSSYGYTF. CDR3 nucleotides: TGTGCCAGCAGTCGGACGCGGGACAGTAGCTATGGCTACACCTTC.

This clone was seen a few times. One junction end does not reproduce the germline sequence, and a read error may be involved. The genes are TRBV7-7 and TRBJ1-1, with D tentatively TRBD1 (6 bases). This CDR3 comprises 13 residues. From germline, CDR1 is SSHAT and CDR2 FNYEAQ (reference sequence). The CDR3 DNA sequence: TGTGCTAGCAGCCCGAACCCAGGGGCTGAAGCTTTCTTT. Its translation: CASSPNPGAEAFF.

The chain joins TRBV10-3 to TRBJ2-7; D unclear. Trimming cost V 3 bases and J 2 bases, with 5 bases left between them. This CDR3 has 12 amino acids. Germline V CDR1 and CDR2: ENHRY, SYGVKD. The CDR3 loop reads CAISDVAYEQYF. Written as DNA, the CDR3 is TGTGCCATCAGTGATGTCGCCTACGAGCAGTACTTC.

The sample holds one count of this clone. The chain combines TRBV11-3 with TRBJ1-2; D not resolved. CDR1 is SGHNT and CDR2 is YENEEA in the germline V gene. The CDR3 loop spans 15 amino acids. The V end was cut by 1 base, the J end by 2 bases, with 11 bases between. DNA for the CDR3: TGTGCCAGCAGCTTAGCCCGGGAAGCCAACTATGGCTACACCTTC. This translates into CASSLAREANYGYTF.

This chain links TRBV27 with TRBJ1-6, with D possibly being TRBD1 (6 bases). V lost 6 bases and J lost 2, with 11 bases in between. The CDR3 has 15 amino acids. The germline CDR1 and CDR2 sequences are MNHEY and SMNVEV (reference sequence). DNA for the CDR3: TGTGCCAGCAGGGCGGGGGCAGCCTATAATTCACCCCTCCACTTT. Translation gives CASRAGAAYNSPLHF.